This T cell receptor beta chain comes out of a study of T cells in Graves' hyperthyroidism and ophthalmopathy. Study-level results: Also found in blood were most expanded thyroid clonotypes above 0.001.

V lost 6 bases and J lost 8; bases outside the gene matches: 4. Germline values: CDR1 DFQATT, CDR2 SNEGSKA (reference sequence). The CDR3 runs to 11 residues. A note on this clonotype: Its antigen is currently unknown.

There were TCR beta CDR3 regions amplified from RNA transcripts. The HTBI primer set drove a first-round RT-PCR of the TCR CDR3. In TCRdb, the multiplex PCR reads were re-called with MiXCR into one record per CDR3 protein. This table holds about 540,000 distinct CDR3 sequences, roughly 46% found once. This receptor was identified in a woman between 18 and 29 years old with Graves' hyperthyroidism. This chain connects TRBV20-1 to TRBJ1-2, with TRBD1 matching over 9 bases. The material sequenced was peripheral blood or thyroid tissue (not recorded which). CDR3 protein: CSAIGQGGYTF. For the CDR3, the DNA is TGCAGTGCAATCGGACAGGGGGGCTACACCTTC.